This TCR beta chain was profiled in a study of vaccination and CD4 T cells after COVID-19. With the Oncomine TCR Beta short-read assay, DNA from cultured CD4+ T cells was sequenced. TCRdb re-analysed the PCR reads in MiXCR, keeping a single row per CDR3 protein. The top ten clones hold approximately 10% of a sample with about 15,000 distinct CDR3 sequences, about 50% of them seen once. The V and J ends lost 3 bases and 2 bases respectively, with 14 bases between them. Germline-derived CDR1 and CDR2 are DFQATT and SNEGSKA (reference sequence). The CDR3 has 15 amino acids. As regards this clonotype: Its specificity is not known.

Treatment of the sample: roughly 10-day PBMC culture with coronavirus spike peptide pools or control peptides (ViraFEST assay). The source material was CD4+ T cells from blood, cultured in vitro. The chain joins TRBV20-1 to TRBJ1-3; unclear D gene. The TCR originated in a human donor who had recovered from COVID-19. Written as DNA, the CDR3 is TGCAGTGCTAGTACGGCAGGCTTAACTGGAAACACCATATATTTT. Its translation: CSASTAGLTGNTIYF.